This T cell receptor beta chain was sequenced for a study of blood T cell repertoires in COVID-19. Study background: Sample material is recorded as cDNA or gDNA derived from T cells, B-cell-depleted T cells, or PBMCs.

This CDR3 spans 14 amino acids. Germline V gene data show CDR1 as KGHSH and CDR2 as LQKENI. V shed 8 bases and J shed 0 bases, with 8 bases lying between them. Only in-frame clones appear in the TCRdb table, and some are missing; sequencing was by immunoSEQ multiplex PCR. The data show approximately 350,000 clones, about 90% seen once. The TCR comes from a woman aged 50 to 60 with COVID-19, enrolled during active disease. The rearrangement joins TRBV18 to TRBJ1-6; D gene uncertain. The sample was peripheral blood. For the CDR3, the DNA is TGTGCCAGCAGAAGCGGCTCCTATAATTCACCCCTCCACTTT. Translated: CASRSGSYNSPLHF.